The TCR beta chain under discussion was sequenced for a study of T cells in Graves' hyperthyroidism and ophthalmopathy. RNA transcripts were the template for amplifying TCR beta CDR3 regions. The HTBI primer set drove a first-round RT-PCR of the TCR CDR3. One entry per CDR3 protein, called by TCRdb with MiXCR from the multiplex PCR reads. The sample records 550,000 to 600,000 distinct CDR3 sequences, about a sixth being singletons. PBMCs came from 10 ml fresh peripheral blood. The V segment lost 0 bases and the J segment 4 bases; nucleotides outside the gene matches: 7. Looked up from germline, CDR1 is SEHNR and CDR2 is FQNEAQ (reference sequence). The CDR3 is 16 residues long.

This sequence joins TRBV7-9 and TRBJ2-3, with TRBD2 matching 7 bases. Sequencing input: blood. The TCR sequence derives from a woman younger than 35 with Graves' hyperthyroidism. CDR3 sequence (DNA): TGTGCCAGCAGCTTAGCTACGTCTAGCGGCGCAGATACGCAGTATTTT. Protein sequence: CASSLATSSGADTQYF.